This T cell receptor beta chain was found in a study of blood T cell repertoires in COVID-19 (dated by TCRdb to between 2020 and 2021). With respect to the entire study: Samples from collaborators originated in the United States, Italy and Spain and spanned both the acute and convalescent phases of COVID-19. Sample metadata almost always included a de-identified subject ID, COVID-19 status, age in years and sex. Where available, HLA class I and class II types were taken from metadata supplied by the sample provider and were not determined by assay-based typing. The material from the prospective study consisted of cDNA or gDNA derived from T cells, B-cell-depleted T cells, or PBMCs. Deeply sampled blood TCRbeta repertoires from subjects exposed to, actively infected with, or recovered from COVID-19 were included in the dataset. The samples were drawn from two sources: the first 160 participants of the ongoing ImmuneRACE study, and 1,200 or so subjects contributed by 6 global collaborators. The repertoires were released in a freely available public database meant as a resource for research on the immune response to SARS-CoV-2.

This clone was observed a few times. Its antigen is currently not known. Base qualities are not provided; no much larger clone lies one nucleotide away. Findings and caveats that apply to the study as a whole: How much clinical and demographic metadata was included differed by source and by participant, and the metadata was provided uncurated.

TCRbeta CDR3 regions were amplified from genomic DNA using the immunoSEQ Assay, a bias-controlled multiplex PCR. Under the source paper's analysis protocol: The number of nucleated cells in each sample was estimated by amplification of reference gene primers within the assay. To quantify the absolute abundance of each unique TCRbeta CDR3 rearrangement, sequence reads were collapsed and filtered. For each sample, productive Simpson clonality was calculated as the square root of Simpson's diversity index over productive rearrangements. Imported from immuneACCESS, the table was reduced by TCRdb to in-frame sequences with V and J called. These copies leave out some clones; in studies compared against another copy, an unresolved V gene accounts for under half, and the cause of the remainder is not known. The V and J calls and clone size come from that table; D and trimming were worked out from the DNA. This sample lists about 160,000 clones; 76% were detected once. Clones ranked in the top ten supply more than 3% of the sample.

Each collaborating institution followed its own protocols to collect whole blood in K2EDTA tubes. For TCRbeta analysis, collaborators shipped samples in one of three forms: frozen whole blood, isolated PBMCs, or DNA extracted from either of those sample types. Sequencing was carried out using peripheral blood. The sequence was obtained from a woman of 80 years or more with acute or convalescent COVID-19.

In nucleotide form, the sequence is TGTGCCAGCAGTTCCCCAGTTTACGAGCAGTACTTC. This translates into CASSSPVYEQYF. The sequence joins TRBV6-6 to TRBJ2-7, with the identity of the D gene unclear. The junction carries 8 bases between V and J, which are trimmed by 4 bases and 4 bases respectively. The germline V gene (reference sequence) specifies MNHNY as CDR1 and SVGAGI as CDR2. The CDR3 holds 12 amino acids from the cysteine to the phenylalanine. The read is trimmed to its CDR3 DNA, 36 bases read in frame from base 1.